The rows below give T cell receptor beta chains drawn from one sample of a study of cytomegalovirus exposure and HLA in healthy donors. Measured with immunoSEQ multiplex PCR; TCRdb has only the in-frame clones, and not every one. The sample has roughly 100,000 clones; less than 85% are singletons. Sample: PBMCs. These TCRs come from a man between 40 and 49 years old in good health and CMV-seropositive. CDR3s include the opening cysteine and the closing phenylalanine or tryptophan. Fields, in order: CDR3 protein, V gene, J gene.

cdr3_aa: CASSSISGGSARGEQFF
v_call: TRBV7-3
j_call: TRBJ2-1

cdr3_aa: CASSEGRRQGAAKNIQYF
v_call: TRBV2
j_call: TRBJ2-4

cdr3_aa: CASSPRGQGYTEAFF
v_call: TRBV11-2
j_call: TRBJ1-1

cdr3_aa: CASSPTSGRAYNNEQFF
v_call: TRBV13
j_call: TRBJ2-1

cdr3_aa: CASSSGQYGYTF
v_call: TRBV7-9
j_call: TRBJ1-2

cdr3_aa: CASSLDRDWRYF
v_call: TRBV7-8
j_call: TRBJ2-3

cdr3_aa: CAWSQGWNTGELFF
v_call: TRBV30
j_call: TRBJ2-2

cdr3_aa: CASSLGQGTTNSPLHF
v_call: TRBV27
j_call: TRBJ1-6

cdr3_aa: CASSVRGLGEAFF
v_call: TRBV25-1
j_call: TRBJ1-1

cdr3_aa: CASSTPLGGSEQFF
v_call: TRBV9
j_call: TRBJ2-1

cdr3_aa: CASSQESLAGGNEQFF
v_call: TRBV4-3
j_call: TRBJ2-1

cdr3_aa: CASSQNGFTGELFF
v_call: TRBV11-3
j_call: TRBJ2-2

cdr3_aa: CSVPEGGTLMAGANGLTF
v_call: TRBV29-1
j_call: TRBJ2-6

cdr3_aa: CASSSLEALGTDTQYF
v_call: TRBV7-9
j_call: TRBJ2-3

cdr3_aa: CASSFGTGKVMDTGELFF
v_call: TRBV7-9
j_call: TRBJ2-2

cdr3_aa: CAISDRTSNQPQHF
v_call: TRBV10-3
j_call: TRBJ1-5

cdr3_aa: CASSIGQGRSAEQYF
v_call: TRBV19
j_call: TRBJ2-7